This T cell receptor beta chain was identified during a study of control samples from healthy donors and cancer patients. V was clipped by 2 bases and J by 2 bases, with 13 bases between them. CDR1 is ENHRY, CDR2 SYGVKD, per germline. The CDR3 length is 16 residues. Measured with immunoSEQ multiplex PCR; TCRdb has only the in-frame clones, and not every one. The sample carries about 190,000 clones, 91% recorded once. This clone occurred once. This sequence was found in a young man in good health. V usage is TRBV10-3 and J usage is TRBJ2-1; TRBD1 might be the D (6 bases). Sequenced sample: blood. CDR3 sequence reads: CAISESYRDTYNEQFF. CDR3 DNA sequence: TGTGCCATCAGTGAGAGCTACCGGGACACCTACAATGAGCAGTTCTTC.